This entry lists 24 T cell receptor beta chains sequenced from one sample in a study of cytomegalovirus exposure and HLA in healthy donors. Libraries were prepared by immunoSEQ multiplex PCR; TCRdb keeps only in-frame clonotypes and omits some of them. The table records over 55,000 clones, around 96% of them present only once. Sequenced sample: PBMCs. All receptors come from a man aged 18 to 30 in good health and CMV-seronegative.

This clone was picked up a small number of times. The genes are TRBV5-1 and TRBJ1-4; 10 bases are a match to TRBD1. This CDR3 contains 16 residues. Unmatched junction bases numbered 6, after V lost 0 bases and J lost 7 bases. Germline V lookup: CDR1 SGHRS, CDR2 YFSETQ. This CDR3 is CASSLASGTGVEKLFF. CDR3 nucleotides: TGCGCCAGCAGCTTGGCGTCCGGGACAGGGGTTGAAAAACTGTTTTTT.

Remarks on this clone: A read error may produce the germline difference seen at one junction end. The V gene is TRBV5-1, the J gene TRBJ2-1, with 8 bases matching TRBD2. This CDR3 region has 16 residues. Germline CDR1 and CDR2: SGHRS and YFSETQ. In nucleotides, the CDR3 is TGCGCCAGCAGCCCGGGGTCGCCTAGCGGGTACAGTGAGCAGTTCTTC. Encoded protein: CASSPGSPSGYSEQFF. Together with reference TRBV5-1 and TRBJ2-1, the CDR3 gives the full variable domain: KAGVTQTPRYLIKTRGQQVTLSCSPISGHRSVSWYQQTPGQGLQFLFEYFSETQRNKGNFPGRFSGRQFSNSRSEMNVSTLELGDSALYLCASSPGSPSGYSEQFFGPGTRLTVL.

J is TRBJ2-7 and V is TRBV11-2, with D maybe TRBD2 (5 bases). The CDR3 covers 14 residues. Trimming took off 0 bases at V and 2 bases at J, with 8 bases between the two ends. Germline V gives CDR1 SGHAT, CDR2 FQNNGV. The CDR3 region has the DNA TGTGCCAGCAGCTTAGAGGTGGGAGCCTACGAGCAGTACTTC. Its translation is CASSLEVGAYEQYF.

V is TRBV7-8 and J is TRBJ2-5; 7 bases line up with TRBD2. V trimming: 2 bases; J trimming: 5 bases; junction bases outside the gene matches: 5. This CDR3 has 14 amino acids. CDR1 and CDR2 from the germline V gene are SGHVS and FQNEAQ. The CDR3 sequence: CASSLQGLHETQYF. The CDR3, as DNA: TGTGCCAGCAGCTTACAGGGACTACATGAGACCCAGTACTTC. Combining the CDR3 with reference TRBV7-8 and TRBJ2-5 gives the whole variable domain GAGVSQSPRYKVAKRGQDVALRCDPISGHVSLFWYQQALGQGPEFLTYFQNEAQLDKSGLPSDRFFAERPEGSVSTLKIQRTQQEDSAVYLCASSLQGLHETQYFGPGTRLLVL.

The V call is TRBV11-2, the J call TRBJ1-1; D ambiguous. The germline V gene encodes CDR1 SGHAT and CDR2 FQNNGV. This CDR3 is built from 13 residues. V was pared by 5 bases and J by 3 bases, with 10 bases between. The CDR3 spells CASSPTGYTEAFF. The CDR3 nucleotides read TGTGCCAGCAGCCCGACGGGATACACTGAAGCTTTCTTT. Drawing the rest from reference TRBV11-2 and TRBJ1-1, the complete variable domain is EAGVAQSPRYKIIEKRQSVAFWCNPISGHATLYWYQQILGQGPKLLIQFQNNGVVDDSQLPKDRFSAERLKGVDSTLKIQPAKLEDSAVYLCASSPTGYTEAFFGQGTRLTVV.

V usage is TRBV9 and J usage is TRBJ2-3, with TRBD1 identical over 10 bases. Trimming at V came to 4 bases and at J to 4 bases, leaving 9 bases not matched to a gene. Germline CDR1 reads SGDLS; CDR2 reads YYNGEE. The CDR3 sequence is 16 residues long. For the CDR3, the DNA is TGTGCCAGCAGCAAAGACAGGGGGCGTTTTTCAGATACGCAGTATTTT. Encoded protein: CASSKDRGRFSDTQYF.

The chain combines TRBV5-1 with TRBJ1-5; 9 bases line up with TRBD1. Germline V gives CDR1 SGHRS, CDR2 YFSETQ. Trimming removed 5 bases from V and 5 bases from J; junction bases left unmatched: 5. CDR3 size: 14 residues. In DNA form, the CDR3 reads TGCGCCAGCAGGAGGGACAGGGAGGATCAGCCCCAGCATTTT. Amino acids: CASRRDREDQPQHF.

The chain has TRBV9 and TRBJ2-5, with 7 bases fitting TRBD1. Germline V gives CDR1 SGDLS, CDR2 YYNGEE. The CDR3 length is 14 residues. The V and J ends lost 3 bases and 5 bases, in that order; junction bases with no gene match: 7. The CDR3 loop reads CASSATTGFETQYF. For the CDR3, the DNA is TGTGCCAGCAGCGCCACGACAGGGTTTGAGACCCAGTACTTC.

The rearrangement joins TRBV27 to TRBJ2-3; 9 bases fit TRBD2. Germline V gives CDR1 MNHEY, CDR2 SMNVEV (reference sequence). This CDR3 region has 15 residues. J lost 2 bases, V lost 5 bases, and 5 bases had no gene match. The CDR3 sequence is CASSPGLAATDTQYF. DNA of the CDR3: TGTGCCAGCAGTCCGGGACTAGCAGCCACAGATACGCAGTATTTT.

The chain joins TRBV10-1 to TRBJ2-3; TRBD2 aligns across 12 bases. The germline CDR1 and CDR2 sequences are WNHNN and SYGVQD (reference sequence). The CDR3 length is 18 residues. Losses at the gene ends were 1 base for V and 0 bases for J; bases not matched to a gene: 5. CDR3 bases: TGCGCCAGCAGTGAGTTGGCTAGCGGGAGGGGAAGCACAGATACGCAGTATTTT. Protein product: CASSELASGRGSTDTQYF.

The rearrangement joins TRBV18 to TRBJ1-4; D gene uncertain. This CDR3 spans 14 amino acids. V was shortened by 3 bases and J by 6 bases, with 11 bases between the two germline ends. CDR1 is KGHSH and CDR2 is LQKENI in the germline V gene. The DNA for the CDR3 is TGTGCCAGCTCACCCCAGGCCGGGGATGAAAAACTGTTTTTT. It translates to CASSPQAGDEKLFF.

The chain combines TRBV25-1 with TRBJ2-5, with D possibly being TRBD2 (5 bases). V gave up 4 bases and J gave up 2 bases, with 8 bases separating them. Germline V lookup: CDR1 MGHDK, CDR2 SYGVNS. This CDR3 has 13 residues. The DNA for the CDR3 is TGTGCCAGCAGTGTACTAGAACAAGAGACCCAGTACTTC. Translation: CASSVLEQETQYF.

The rearrangement links TRBV20-1 to TRBJ2-1; no clear D. CDR1 DFQATT and CDR2 SNEGSKA come from the germline V gene (reference sequence). The CDR3 is 11 residues long. Trimming cost V 8 bases and J 9 bases, with 14 bases left between them. The CDR3 loop is CSPVLAPEQFF. The CDR3 region has the DNA TGCAGTCCCGTTCTGGCCCCTGAGCAGTTCTTC.

This clone was counted a single time. The chain has TRBV4-3 and TRBJ2-1; possibly TRBD2 for D (7 bases). CDR1 and CDR2 from the germline V gene are LGHNA and YSLEER. The CDR3 spans 15 residues. V lost 0 bases, J lost 7 bases, and 13 bases lay in between. CDR3 DNA sequence: TGCGCCAGCAGCCAAGATGGGGGGGGCGGGAATGAGCAGTTCTTC. Its translation is CASSQDGGGGNEQFF.

The V call is TRBV28, the J call TRBJ2-7; 7 nucleotides match TRBD1. Germline V gene lookup returns CDR1 MDHEN and CDR2 SYDVKM. With 8 bases clipped from V and 1 base from J, the junction kept 5 bases outside the gene matches. This CDR3 comprises 13 residues. This CDR3 reads CASHGTESYEQYF. CDR3 DNA sequence: TGTGCCAGCCATGGGACAGAGTCCTACGAGCAGTACTTC.

V gene TRBV5-6 combines with J gene TRBJ1-5; tentatively, D is TRBD1 (5 bases). With 0 bases removed from V and 3 bases from J, the gap between germline ends came to 13 bases. Germline CDR1 and CDR2: SGHDT and YYEEEE. The CDR3 length is 16 residues. CDR3 coding DNA: TGTGCCAGCAGCTTGGGCCAGGGCGACCTCAATCAGCCCCAGCATTTT. Encoded protein: CASSLGQGDLNQPQHF. The full variable domain, in which reference TRBV5-6 and TRBJ1-5 provide the parts outside the CDR3, is DAGVTQSPTHLIKTRGQQVTLRCSPKSGHDTVSWYQQALGQGPQFIFQYYEEEERQRGNFPDRFSGHQFPNYSSELNVNALLLGDSALYLCASSLGQGDLNQPQHFGDGTRLSIL.

The J gene is TRBJ2-7, the V gene TRBV7-8, with 9 positions matching TRBD2. The CDR3 sequence is 16 residues long. Germline CDR1 is SGHVS and CDR2 is FQNEAQ. Trimming took 5 bases from V and 7 from J; bases not matched to a gene: 15. The CDR3 DNA sequence: TGTGCCAGCAGCCTGACTAGCGGAGGCCCTTTGCGGGAGCAGTACTTC. As protein: CASSLTSGGPLREQYF.

V is TRBV7-9 and J is TRBJ2-7, with D perhaps TRBD2 (6 bases). V dropped 5 bases and J dropped 3 bases, with 8 bases sitting between them. This CDR3 spans 12 amino acids. Germline-derived CDR1 and CDR2 are SEHNR and FQNEAQ (reference sequence). The CDR3 loop is CASSPGGYEQYF. The CDR3 DNA reads as TGTGCCAGCAGCCCCGGGGGCTACGAGCAGTACTTC. Filled out from reference TRBV7-9 and TRBJ2-7, the complete variable domain reads DTGVSQNPRHKITKRGQNVTFRCDPISEHNRLYWYRQTLGQGPEFLTYFQNEAQLEKSRLLSDRFSAERPKGSFSTLEIQRTEQGDSAMYLCASSPGGYEQYFGPGTRLTVT.

The chain couples TRBV27 to TRBJ2-3, with D tentatively TRBD1 (6 bases). The germline gives CDR1 MNHEY, CDR2 SMNVEV (reference sequence). V lost 2 bases and J 1 base, leaving 7 bases between the germline ends. This CDR3 comprises 14 residues. CDR3 residues: CASSLGTRTDTQYF. The DNA of the CDR3 is TGTGCCAGCAGTTTAGGGACACGCACAGATACGCAGTATTTT.

CDR3 bases: TGTGCCAGCAGCGTAGGGACTAGCGGGAGTGGCAATGAGCAGTTCTTC. This translates into CASSVGTSGSGNEQFF. The rearrangement uses TRBV9 and TRBJ2-1, with 13 bases fitting TRBD2. CDR1 SGDLS and CDR2 YYNGEE come from the germline V gene. The CDR3 has 16 amino acids. V was pared by 0 bases and J by 6 bases, with 3 bases of the junction left unmatched.

The chain is built from TRBV6-1 and TRBJ2-3, with TRBD1 matching over 7 bases. The germline V gene encodes CDR1 MNHNS and CDR2 SASEGT. The CDR3 runs to 15 residues. Trimming took 4 bases from V and 2 from J; bases not matched to a gene: 6. CDR3 in DNA: TGTGCCAGCAGTGCCACAGGGGTCTCCACAGATACGCAGTATTTT. Its protein product is CASSATGVSTDTQYF.

The V gene is TRBV5-1, the J gene TRBJ2-1; 9 positions agree with TRBD2. V dropped 1 base and J dropped 6; count of bases not matched to a gene: 5. Germline V gives CDR1 SGHRS, CDR2 YFSETQ. The CDR3 runs to 15 residues. CDR3 DNA sequence: TGCGCCAGCAGCTTGACTGCGGGAGGGCCCAATGAGCAGTTCTTC. This codes for CASSLTAGGPNEQFF.

This chain uses TRBV29-1 with TRBJ2-1; perhaps TRBD1 as D (6 bases). The CDR3 has 12 residues. Trimming took off 7 bases at V and 8 bases at J, with 15 bases between the two ends. From germline, CDR1 is SQVTM and CDR2 ANQGSEA. CDR3 region: CSASDSKDEQFF. Written as DNA, the CDR3 is TGCAGCGCATCGGACAGCAAGGATGAGCAGTTCTTC.

The rearrangement links TRBV6-1 to TRBJ2-7; 8 nucleotides align to TRBD1. With 10 bases clipped from V and 0 bases from J, the junction kept 8 bases outside the gene matches. Germline assignment: CDR1 MNHNS and CDR2 SASEGT. The CDR3 contains 14 residues. The chain's CDR3 is CATDRDRSSYEQYF. CDR3 in DNA: TGTGCCACCGACCGGGACAGGAGCTCCTACGAGCAGTACTTC.